These T cell receptor beta chains were read from a single sample in a study of T cell repertoires in cytomegalovirus infection. The antigens these receptors bind are not known. MiXCR was run by TCRdb on the reads, yielding one entry per CDR3 protein. The sample has fewer than 1,000,000 distinct CDR3 sequences, 31% seen once. Sequencing was performed on cultured CD8+ T cells from PBMCs, taken from culture after CMV antigen stimulation. The receptors come from a human donor in good health (CMV status not recorded). Some clones in this sample may be carry-over from other donors' samples. Each CDR3 is given with its conserved first and last residue. D genes are given only for firm matches. Clone sizes are given selectively: once, few, many, or a class where the clone is expanded.

CDR3	DNA	D	J	V	size
CASSLPGVAREEQYF	TGTGCCAGCAGTTTGCCAGGGGTAGCCAGGGAGGAGCAGTACTTC	.	TRBJ2-7	TRBV27	few
CASTYRGPNTEAFF	TGTGCCAGCACCTACAGGGGGCCCAACACTGAAGCTTTCTTT	TRBD1	TRBJ1-1	TRBV6-6	.
CATIGLGMNTEAFF	TGTGCCACCATCGGGCTGGGCATGAACACTGAAGCTTTCTTT	.	TRBJ1-1	TRBV2	once
CASSGRTGEGYTF	TGTGCCAGCAGCGGACGGACAGGGGAGGGCTACACCTTC	TRBD1	TRBJ1-2	TRBV7-9	.
CASSAASGGVHNEQFF	TGTGCCAGCAGCGCAGCTAGCGGGGGGGTCCACAATGAGCAGTTCTTC	TRBD2	TRBJ2-1	TRBV7-9	.
CASSIWTGKTGDEQFF	TGTGCCAGCAGCATTTGGACAGGGAAGACGGGGGATGAGCAGTTCTTC	TRBD1	TRBJ2-1	TRBV9	few
CASSYGQGGYFGELFF	TGTGCCAGCAGCTACGGACAGGGGGGGTATTTCGGGGAGCTGTTTTTT	TRBD1	TRBJ2-2	TRBV7-2	many
CASSPGTVNEKPFF	TGTGCCAGCAGTCCTGGGACAGTAAATGAAAAACCGTTTTTT	TRBD1	TRBJ1-4	TRBV6-1	once
CSARDAERVNTGELFF	TGCAGTGCTAGAGATGCAGAACGGGTGAACACCGGGGAGCTGTTTTTT	.	TRBJ2-2	TRBV20-1	.
CASSHPGRDEQFF	TGTGCCAGCAGTCACCCCGGGCGGGATGAGCAGTTCTTC	.	TRBJ2-1	TRBV6-5	.
CASSSGLSNQPQHF	TGTGCCAGCAGTTCAGGGTTGAGCAATCAGCCCCAGCATTTT	.	TRBJ1-5	TRBV27	few
CASSWHRGTSYEQYF	TGTGCCAGCAGTTGGCACAGGGGTACGTCCTACGAGCAGTACTTC	TRBD1	TRBJ2-7	TRBV6-5	few
CASSLNGRNEKLFF	TGTGCCAGCAGCTTGAACGGGCGTAATGAAAAACTGTTTTTT	.	TRBJ1-4	TRBV5-4	once
CASSLPVGGYEQYF	TGTGCCAGCAGCCTCCCGGTTGGGGGTTACGAGCAGTACTTC	.	TRBJ2-7	TRBV7-4	.
CASSLRQVAANTEAFF	TGTGCCAGCAGCCTCCGGCAGGTTGCCGCGAACACTGAAGCTTTCTTT	.	TRBJ1-1	TRBV7-2	many
CASSLDRDAYNSPLHF	TGTGCCAGCAGCCTTGACAGGGACGCCTATAATTCACCCCTCCACTTT	TRBD1	TRBJ1-6	TRBV5-4	.